This T cell receptor beta chain stems from a study of T cells after yellow fever vaccination. General study points: The secondary response peaked faster, at day 5 versus 15, but was weaker.

UMIs and a universal primer site were added when TCR cDNA was made by 5'RACE template switching. TCRdb analysed the 5' RACE reads with MiXCR anew, one entry per CDR3 protein. Among 250,000 to 350,000 distinct CDR3 sequences listed, 8.5% to 10% were seen once. CDR1 and CDR2 (germline): LNHDA, SQIVND (reference sequence). Deletions cut 7 bases from V and 7 bases from J, with 11 bases between. The CDR3 sequence is 12 residues long. As concerns this clonotype: As yet, its antigen is unknown.

V is TRBV19 and J is TRBJ2-4; the D gene is possibly TRBD1 (5 bases). The material sequenced was CD4+ T cells sorted from PBMCs, taken 5 days after the yellow fever booster vaccination. This receptor was obtained from a man younger than 35 who received the YFV17D yellow fever vaccine. This CDR3 reads CASNSAGNIQYF. The DNA for the CDR3 is TGTGCCAGTAATTCGGCAGGGAACATTCAGTACTTC.